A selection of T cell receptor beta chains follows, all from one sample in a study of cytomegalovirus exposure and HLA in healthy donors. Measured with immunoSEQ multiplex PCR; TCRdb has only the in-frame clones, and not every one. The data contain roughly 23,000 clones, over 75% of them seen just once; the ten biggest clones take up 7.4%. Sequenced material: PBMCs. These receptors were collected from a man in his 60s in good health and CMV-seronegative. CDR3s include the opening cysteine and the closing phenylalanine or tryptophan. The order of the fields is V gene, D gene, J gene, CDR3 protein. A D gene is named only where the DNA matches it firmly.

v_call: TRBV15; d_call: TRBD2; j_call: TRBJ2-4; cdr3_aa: CATSNPTGEGLTKNIQYF
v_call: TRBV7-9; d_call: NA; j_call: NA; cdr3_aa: CSSSLGQGDGSNQPQYF
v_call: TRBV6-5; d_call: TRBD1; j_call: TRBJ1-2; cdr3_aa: CASSNRDRGYTF
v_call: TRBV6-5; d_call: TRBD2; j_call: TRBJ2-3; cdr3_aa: CASSYRTSGKDTQYF
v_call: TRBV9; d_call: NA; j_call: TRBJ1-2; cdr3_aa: CASSVGRGTYTF
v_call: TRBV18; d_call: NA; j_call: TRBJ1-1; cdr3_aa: CASSNTAGGVSEAFF
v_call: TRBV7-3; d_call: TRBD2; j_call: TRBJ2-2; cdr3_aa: CASSLARETTGELFF
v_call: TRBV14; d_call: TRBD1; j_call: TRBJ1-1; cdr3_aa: CASSATGGDTEAFF
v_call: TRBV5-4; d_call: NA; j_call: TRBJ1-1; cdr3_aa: CARVQEQGGTEAFF
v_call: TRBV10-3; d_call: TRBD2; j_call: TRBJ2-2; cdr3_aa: CAISVRGLAGNTGELFF
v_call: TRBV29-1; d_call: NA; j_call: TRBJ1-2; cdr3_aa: CSVETGPYGYTF
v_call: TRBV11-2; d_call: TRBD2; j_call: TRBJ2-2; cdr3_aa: CASSLVRGVANTGELFF
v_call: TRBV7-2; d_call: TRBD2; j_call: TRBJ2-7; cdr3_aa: CASSSGLAGVGYEQYF
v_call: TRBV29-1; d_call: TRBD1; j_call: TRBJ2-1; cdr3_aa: CSALRDRDEQFF
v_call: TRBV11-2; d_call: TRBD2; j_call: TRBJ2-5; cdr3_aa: CASSLGTRETQYF
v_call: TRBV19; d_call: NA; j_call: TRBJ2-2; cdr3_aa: CASSITLTGELFF
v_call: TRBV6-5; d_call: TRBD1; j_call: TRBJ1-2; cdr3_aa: CASTKGAGNYGYPF
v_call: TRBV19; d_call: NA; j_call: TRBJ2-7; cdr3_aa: CASSVGPRSHEQYF
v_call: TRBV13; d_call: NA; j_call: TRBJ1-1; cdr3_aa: CASSLVRTVNTEAFF
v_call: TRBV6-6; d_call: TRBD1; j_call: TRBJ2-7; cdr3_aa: CASSYDRAYEQYF
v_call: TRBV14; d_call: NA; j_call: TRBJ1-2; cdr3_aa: CASSHSGSVGYPF
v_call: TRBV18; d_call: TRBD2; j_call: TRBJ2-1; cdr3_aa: CASSRTLLAGGPNEQFF
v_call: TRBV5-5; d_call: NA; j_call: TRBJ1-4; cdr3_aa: CASSSSTPGLLKGEKLFF
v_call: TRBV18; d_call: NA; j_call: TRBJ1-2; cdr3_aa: CASSPMTDSNYGYTF
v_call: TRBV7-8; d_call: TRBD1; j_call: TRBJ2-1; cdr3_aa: CASSLKATGAKIHSYNEQFF
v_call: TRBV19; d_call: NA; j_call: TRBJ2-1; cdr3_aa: CASSIDHRDTAYNEQFF
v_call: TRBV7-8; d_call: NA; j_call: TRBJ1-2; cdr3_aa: CASSLAGGPKRGYPF
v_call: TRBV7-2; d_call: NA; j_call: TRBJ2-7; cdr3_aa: CASSLELRHEQYF
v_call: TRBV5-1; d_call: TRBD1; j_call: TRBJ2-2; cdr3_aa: CASLRTGGNTGELFF
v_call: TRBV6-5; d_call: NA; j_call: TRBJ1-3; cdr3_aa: CASSYESDGNTIYF
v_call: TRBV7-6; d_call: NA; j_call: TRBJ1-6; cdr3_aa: CASSLEGGGHNSPLHF
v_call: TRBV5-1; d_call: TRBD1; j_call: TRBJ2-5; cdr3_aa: CASMTGGHQETQYF
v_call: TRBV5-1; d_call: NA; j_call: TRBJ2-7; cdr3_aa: CASSLRGEQYF
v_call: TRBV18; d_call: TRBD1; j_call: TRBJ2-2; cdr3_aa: CASSVLTGGTGELFF
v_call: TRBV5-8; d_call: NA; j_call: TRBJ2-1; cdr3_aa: CASSLQGRWYNEQFF
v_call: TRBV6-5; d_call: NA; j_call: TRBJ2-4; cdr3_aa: CASSSAGSVQYF
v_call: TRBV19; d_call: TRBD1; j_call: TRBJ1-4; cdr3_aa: CASSTRQGARKLFF
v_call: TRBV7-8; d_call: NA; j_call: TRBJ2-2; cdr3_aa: CASSPYWGVIAGELFF
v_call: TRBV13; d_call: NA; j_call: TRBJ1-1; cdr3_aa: CASSLSEQGLNTEAFF
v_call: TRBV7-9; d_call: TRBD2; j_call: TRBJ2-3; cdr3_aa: CASRIAGSTDTQYF
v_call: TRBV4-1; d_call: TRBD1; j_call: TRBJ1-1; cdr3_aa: CASSQGTGDVNTEAFF
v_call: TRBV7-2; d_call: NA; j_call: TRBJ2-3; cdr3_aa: CASSSYRVRSADTQYF
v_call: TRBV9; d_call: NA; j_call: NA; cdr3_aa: CASSPALVHEQYF
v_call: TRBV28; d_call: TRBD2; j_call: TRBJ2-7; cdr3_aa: CASSPGTSEAYEQYF
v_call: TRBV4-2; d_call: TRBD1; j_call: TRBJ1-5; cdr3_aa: CASSQDLGQGLQPQHF
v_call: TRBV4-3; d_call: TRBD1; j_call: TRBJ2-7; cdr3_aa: CASSQGPQGAYEQYF
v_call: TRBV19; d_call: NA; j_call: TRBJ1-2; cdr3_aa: CASSIYPDYGYTF
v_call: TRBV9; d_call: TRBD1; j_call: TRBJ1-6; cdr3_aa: CASSLDVGQGNDNSPLHF
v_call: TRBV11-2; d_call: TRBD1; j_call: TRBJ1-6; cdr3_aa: CASSSRTGRPLHF
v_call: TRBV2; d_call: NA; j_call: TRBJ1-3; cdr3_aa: CASSDIAEGNTIYF
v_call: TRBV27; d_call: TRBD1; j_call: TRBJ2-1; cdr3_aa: CASSLQGAHNEQFF
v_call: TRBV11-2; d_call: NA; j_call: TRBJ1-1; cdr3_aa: CASSFWGRNTEAFF
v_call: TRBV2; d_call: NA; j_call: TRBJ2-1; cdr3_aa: CANSQTYPGNEQFF
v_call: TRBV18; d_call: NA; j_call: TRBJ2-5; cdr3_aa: CASSEGGLHQETQYF
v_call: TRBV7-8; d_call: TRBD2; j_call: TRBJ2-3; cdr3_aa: CASSLEGGGFTDTQYF
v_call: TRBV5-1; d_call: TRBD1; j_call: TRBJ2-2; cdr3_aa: CASSRGTVKNTGELFF
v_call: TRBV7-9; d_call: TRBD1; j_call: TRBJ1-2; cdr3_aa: CASSSRTGSVYNYGYTF